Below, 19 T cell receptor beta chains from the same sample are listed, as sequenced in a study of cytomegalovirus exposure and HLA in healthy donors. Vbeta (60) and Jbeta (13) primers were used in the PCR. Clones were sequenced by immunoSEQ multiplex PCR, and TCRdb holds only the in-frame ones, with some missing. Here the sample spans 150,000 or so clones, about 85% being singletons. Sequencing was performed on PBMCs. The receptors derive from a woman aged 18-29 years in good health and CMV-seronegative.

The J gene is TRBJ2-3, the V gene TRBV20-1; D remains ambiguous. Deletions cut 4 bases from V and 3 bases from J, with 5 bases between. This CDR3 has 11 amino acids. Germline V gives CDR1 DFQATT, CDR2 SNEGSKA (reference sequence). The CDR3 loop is CSAKRTDTQYF. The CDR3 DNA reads TGCAGTGCTAAGAGAACAGATACGCAGTATTTT.

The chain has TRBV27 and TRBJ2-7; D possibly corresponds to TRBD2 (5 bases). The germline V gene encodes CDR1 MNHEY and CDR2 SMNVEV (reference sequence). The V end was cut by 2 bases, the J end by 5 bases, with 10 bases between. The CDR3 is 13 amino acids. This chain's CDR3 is CASSLEGLHEQYF. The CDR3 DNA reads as TGTGCCAGCAGTTTAGAGGGCCTGCACGAGCAGTACTTC.

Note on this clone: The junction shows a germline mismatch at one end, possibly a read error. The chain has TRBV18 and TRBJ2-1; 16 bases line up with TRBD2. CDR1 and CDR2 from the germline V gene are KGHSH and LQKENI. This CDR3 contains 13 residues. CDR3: CASSQGLAGGPLF. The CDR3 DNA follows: TGTGCCAGCTCTCAGGGACTAGCGGGAGGGCCTCTCTTC.

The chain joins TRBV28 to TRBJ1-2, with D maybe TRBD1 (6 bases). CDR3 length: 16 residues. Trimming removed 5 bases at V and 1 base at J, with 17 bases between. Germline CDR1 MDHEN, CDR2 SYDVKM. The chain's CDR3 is CASSRPGHLNNYGYTF. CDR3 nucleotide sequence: TGTGCCAGCAGTCGACCGGGACACCTAAATAACTATGGCTACACCTTC.

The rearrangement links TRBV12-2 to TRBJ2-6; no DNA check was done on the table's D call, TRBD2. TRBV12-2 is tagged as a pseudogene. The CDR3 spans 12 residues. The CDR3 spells CASRPGLAGLTF. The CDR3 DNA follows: TGTGCAAGTCGCCCGGGACTAGCGGGGCTGACTTTC.

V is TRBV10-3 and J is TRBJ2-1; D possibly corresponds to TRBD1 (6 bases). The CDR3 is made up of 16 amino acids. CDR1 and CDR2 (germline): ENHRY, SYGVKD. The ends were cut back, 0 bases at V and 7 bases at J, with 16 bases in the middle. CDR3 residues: CAISESPNRVGNEQFF. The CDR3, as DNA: TGTGCCATCAGTGAGTCACCGAACAGGGTAGGGAATGAGCAGTTCTTC.

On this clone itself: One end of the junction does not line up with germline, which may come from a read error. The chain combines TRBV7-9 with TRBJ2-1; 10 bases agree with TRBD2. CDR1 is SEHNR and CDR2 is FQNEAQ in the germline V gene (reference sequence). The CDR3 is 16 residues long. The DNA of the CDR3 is TGTTCCAGCAGCTTACTGGGGCTAGCGGGAGTTGGTGAGCAGTTCTTC. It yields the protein CSSSLLGLAGVGEQFF.

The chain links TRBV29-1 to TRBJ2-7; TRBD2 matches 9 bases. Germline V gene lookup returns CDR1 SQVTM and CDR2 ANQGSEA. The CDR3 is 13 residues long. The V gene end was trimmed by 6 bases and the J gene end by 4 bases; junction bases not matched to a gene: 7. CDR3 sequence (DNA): TGCAGCGTATCTAGCGGGGAAACGTACGAGCAGTACTTC. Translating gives CSVSSGETYEQYF.

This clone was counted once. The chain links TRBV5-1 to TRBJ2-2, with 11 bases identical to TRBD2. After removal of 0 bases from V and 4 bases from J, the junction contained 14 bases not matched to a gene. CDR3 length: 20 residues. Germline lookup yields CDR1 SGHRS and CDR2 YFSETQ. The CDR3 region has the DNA TGCGCCAGCAGCTTGGCCCCCCCGACTAGCGGGACCTCAGTCACCGGGGAGCTGTTTTTT. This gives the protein CASSLAPPTSGTSVTGELFF.

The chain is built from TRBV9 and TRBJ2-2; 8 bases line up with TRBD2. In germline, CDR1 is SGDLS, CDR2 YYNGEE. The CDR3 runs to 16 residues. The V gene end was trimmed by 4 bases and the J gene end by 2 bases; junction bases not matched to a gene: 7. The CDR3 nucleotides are TGTGCCAGCAGCCCAAGCGGGAGTCTTAACACCGGGGAGCTGTTTTTT. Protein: CASSPSGSLNTGELFF.

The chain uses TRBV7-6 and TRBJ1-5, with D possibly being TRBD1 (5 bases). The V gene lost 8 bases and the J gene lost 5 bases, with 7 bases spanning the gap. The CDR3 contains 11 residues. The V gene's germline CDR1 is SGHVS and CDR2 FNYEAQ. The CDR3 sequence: CASGRDQPQHF. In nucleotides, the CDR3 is TGTGCCAGCGGCAGGGATCAGCCCCAGCATTTT.

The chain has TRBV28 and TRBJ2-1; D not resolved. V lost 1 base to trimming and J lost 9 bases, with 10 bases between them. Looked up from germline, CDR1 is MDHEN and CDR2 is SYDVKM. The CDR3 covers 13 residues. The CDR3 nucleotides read TGTGCCAGCAGTTTATACTCGCTTGTTGAGCAGTTCTTC. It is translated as CASSLYSLVEQFF.

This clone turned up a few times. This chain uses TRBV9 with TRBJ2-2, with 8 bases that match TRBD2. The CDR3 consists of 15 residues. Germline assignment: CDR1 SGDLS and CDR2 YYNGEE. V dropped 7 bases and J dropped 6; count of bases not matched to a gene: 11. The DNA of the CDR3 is TGTGCCAGCGATCGGGCTAGCGGGCTCTCCGGGGAGCTGTTTTTT. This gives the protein CASDRASGLSGELFF.

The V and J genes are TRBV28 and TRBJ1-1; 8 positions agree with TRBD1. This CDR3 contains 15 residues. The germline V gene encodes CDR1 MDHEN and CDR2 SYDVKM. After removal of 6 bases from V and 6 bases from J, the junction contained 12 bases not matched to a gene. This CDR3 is CASSLGPGGGAEAFF. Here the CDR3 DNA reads TGTGCCAGCAGCCTAGGGCCAGGGGGCGGCGCTGAAGCTTTCTTT.

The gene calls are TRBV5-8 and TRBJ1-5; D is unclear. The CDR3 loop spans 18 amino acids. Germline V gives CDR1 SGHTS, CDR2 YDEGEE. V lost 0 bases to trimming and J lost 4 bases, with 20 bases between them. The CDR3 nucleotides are TGTGCCAGCAGCTTGGGGAGCGCGGGGTTAGGTAGTAATCAGCCCCAGCATTTT. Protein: CASSLGSAGLGSNQPQHF.

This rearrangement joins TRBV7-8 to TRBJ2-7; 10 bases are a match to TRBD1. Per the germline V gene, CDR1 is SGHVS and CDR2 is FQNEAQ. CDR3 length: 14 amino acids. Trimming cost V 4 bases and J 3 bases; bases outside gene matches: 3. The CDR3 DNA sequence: TGTGCCAGCAGCTCCGGGACAGGGGACTACGAGCAGTACTTC. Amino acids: CASSSGTGDYEQYF.

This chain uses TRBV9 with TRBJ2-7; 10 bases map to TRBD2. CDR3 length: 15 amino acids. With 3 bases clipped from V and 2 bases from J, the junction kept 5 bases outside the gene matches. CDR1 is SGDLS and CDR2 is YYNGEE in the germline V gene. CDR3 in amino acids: CASSAGTSETYEQYF. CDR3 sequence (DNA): TGTGCCAGCAGCGCCGGGACTAGCGAGACCTACGAGCAGTACTTC.

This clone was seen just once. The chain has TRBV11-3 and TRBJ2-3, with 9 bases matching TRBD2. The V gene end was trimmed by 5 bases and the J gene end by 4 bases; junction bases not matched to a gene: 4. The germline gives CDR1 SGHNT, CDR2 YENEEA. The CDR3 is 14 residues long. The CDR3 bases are TGTGCCAGCAGCCCCGCGGGGGGGCCAGATACGCAGTATTTT. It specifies CASSPAGGPDTQYF.

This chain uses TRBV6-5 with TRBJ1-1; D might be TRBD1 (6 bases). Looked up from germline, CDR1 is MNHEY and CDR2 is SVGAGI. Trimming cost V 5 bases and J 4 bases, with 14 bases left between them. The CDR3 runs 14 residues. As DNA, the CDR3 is TGTGCCAGCAGTCCGGTACCAGGGGTCACTGAAGCTTTCTTT. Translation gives CASSPVPGVTEAFF.